The rows below give T cell receptor beta chains drawn from one sample of a study of regulatory T cells in long-lasting Graves disease. TCRdb passed the multiplex PCR reads through MiXCR, listing each CDR3 protein once. The data contain 700,000 or so distinct CDR3 sequences, 30% of them seen just once; the ten biggest clones take up under 55%. The material was peripheral blood mononuclear cells (PBMCs), obtained when the disease was refractory, from a patient treated with antithyroid drugs. The receptor source for this set is a female donor with Graves disease. Both conserved end residues are part of each CDR3. Each record gives: V gene, D gene, clone size, J gene, CDR3 DNA, CDR3 protein. D genes are given only for firm matches. Not every row has a clone size; where given, it reads once, few, many or a size class.

TRBV27,TRBD1,few,TRBJ1-2,TGTGCCAGCAGTTACTCGACAGGGGGAGGTTATGGCTACACCTTC,CASSYSTGGGYGYTF
TRBV6-1,-,-,TRBJ1-5,TGTGCCAGCGACCCGACAAGACCATACAATCAGCCCCAGCATTTT,CASDPTRPYNQPQHF
TRBV27,TRBD1,-,TRBJ2-7,TGTGCCAGCAGTCCCGTTCCGTTCCCGGGACAGTCCTACGAGCAGTACTTC,CASSPVPFPGQSYEQYF
TRBV6-1,-,-,TRBJ1-5,TGTGCCAGCAGTGAAGCGAAGCAGCCCCAGCATTTT,CASSEAKQPQHF
TRBV28,-,many,TRBJ1-1,TGTGCCAGCACTGACTCGGGGGCTGGGACTGAAGCTTTCTTT,CASTDSGAGTEAFF
TRBV9,-,-,TRBJ2-7,TGTGCCAGCAGCGTAGACAGGGTGGCGAACGAGCAGTACTTC,CASSVDRVANEQYF
TRBV2,-,-,TRBJ2-2,TGTGCCACCACTCCTTTCACGGGTGGGACCGGGGAGCTGTTTTTT,CATTPFTGGTGELFF
TRBV30,-,-,TRBJ2-2,TGTGCCTGGAGTCCCCAGGGTCGGCTGTTTTTT,CAWSPQGRLFF
TRBV28,-,-,TRBJ2-7,TGTGCCAGCAGTTCTCGGGACTCGTCTTGGGAGCAGTACTTC,CASSSRDSSWEQYF
TRBV29-1,TRBD2,many,TRBJ2-7,TGCAGCGTTAAGATAGCGGGAAGCTCCTACGAGCAGTACTTC,CSVKIAGSSYEQYF
TRBV7-2,-,-,TRBJ1-4,TGTGCCAGCAGCTTTTTGTCTCGTGAAAAACTGTTTTTT,CASSFLSREKLFF
TRBV15,-,many,TRBJ1-1,TGTGCCACCAGCAGAGACGGGTGGGCGGTGAACACTGAAGCTTTCTTT,CATSRDGWAVNTEAFF
TRBV6-1,-,-,TRBJ2-7,TGTGCCAGCAGTGAAGCGCTAACCCGTCGAGGGGAGCAGTACTTC,CASSEALTRRGEQYF
TRBV24-1,-,-,TRBJ1-2,TGTGCCACCAGTGAGGGACCGACCTATGGCTACACCTTC,CATSEGPTYGYTF
TRBV28,-,many,TRBJ1-2,TGTGCCAGCAGTTTATGGCGGTATGGCTACACCTTC,CASSLWRYGYTF
TRBV4-1,TRBD1,-,TRBJ1-1,TGCGCCAGCAGCCAAGTCGGGACAGGGGATACTGAAGCTTTCTTT,CASSQVGTGDTEAFF
TRBV30,-,few,TRBJ1-1,TGTGCCTGGAGTGTCGAAGACACTGAAGCTTTCTTT,CAWSVEDTEAFF
TRBV20-1,-,many,TRBJ1-5,TGCAGTGCTCCCCCGGGGGGGAATCAGCCCCAGCATTTT,CSAPPGGNQPQHF
TRBV10-3,TRBD1,-,TRBJ2-7,TGTGCCATCAGTGAGTCCCAGGGGGCGGAGTACTTC,CAISESQGAEYF
TRBV10-3,-,many,TRBJ1-2,TGTGCCATCAGCTCGGGTGGGAACTATGGCTACACCTTC,CAISSGGNYGYTF
TRBV27,TRBD1,many,TRBJ1-6,TGTGCCAGCAGTACCTCCCGGACAGGGGTTTTGTCACCCCTCCACTTT,CASSTSRTGVLSPLHF
TRBV29-1,-,-,TRBJ1-2,TGCAGCGTTGAAACGGGTCAACGCTATGGCTACACCTTC,CSVETGQRYGYTF
TRBV12-3/TRBV12-4,TRBD1,-,TRBJ1-1,TGTGCCAGCAGTCTAGACAGGGTTTTGACCGAAGCTTTCTTT,CASSLDRVLTEAFF
TRBV9,-,once,TRBJ2-7,TGTGCCAGCAGCGTAGAAGGACAGTACTTC,CASSVEGQYF
TRBV2,-,few,TRBJ1-1,TGTGCCAGCAGGGATGACATGGGCACTTCTGAAGCTTTCTTT,CASRDDMGTSEAFF
TRBV6-1,-,few,TRBJ1-2,TGTGCCAGCAGTGAACGGGCGGGGATCTATGGCTACACCTTC,CASSERAGIYGYTF
TRBV6-1,-,-,TRBJ1-5,TGTGCCAGCAGTGAAGCTGGACAGCTCAATCAGCCCCAGCATTTT,CASSEAGQLNQPQHF
TRBV24-1,-,few,TRBJ2-2,TGTGCCACCGGTCGGGACACCGGGGAGCTGTTTTTT,CATGRDTGELFF
TRBV19,-,few,TRBJ1-1,TGTGCCAGTAGTTTCCCAGGGCGGGAAGCTTTCTTT,CASSFPGREAFF
TRBV5-1,-,-,TRBJ1-1,TGCGCCAGCAGCTTTATGAGCGGGAACACTGAAGCTTTCTTT,CASSFMSGNTEAFF
TRBV5-1,TRBD2,once,TRBJ2-7,TGCGCCAGCAGCTTGATAGCGGGAAGGTCCTACGAGCAGTACTTC,CASSLIAGRSYEQYF
TRBV12-3/TRBV12-4,-,-,TRBJ2-3,TGTGCCAGCAGTTGGTTGTCGGCCACAGATACGCAGTATTTT,CASSWLSATDTQYF
TRBV28,-,many,TRBJ1-2,TGTGCCAGCAGCAGGGACCGTCGGAATAACTATGGCTACACCTTC,CASSRDRRNNYGYTF
TRBV28,-,few,TRBJ1-5,TGTGCCAGCAAAGGACCTAATCAGCCCCAGCATTTT,CASKGPNQPQHF
TRBV5-5,-,few,TRBJ1-1,TGTGCCAGCAGCGGCGCGGCGGGACGGCGGAACACTGAAGCTTTCTTT,CASSGAAGRRNTEAFF
TRBV12-3/TRBV12-4,-,few,TRBJ2-5,TGTGCCAGCAGTTTTCGGGGTGGGCAGACCCAGTACTTC,CASSFRGGQTQYF
TRBV27,-,-,TRBJ2-6,TGTGCCAGCAGTGATACTGGGGCCAACGTCCTGACTTTC,CASSDTGANVLTF
TRBV12-3/TRBV12-4,-,-,TRBJ1-4,TGTGCCAGCAGCCTAGGCGAAAAACTGCTTTTT,CASSLGEKLLF
TRBV11-2,-,few,TRBJ2-7,TGTGCCAGCAGCTTTGGGGGACATATCTCCTACGAGCAGTACTTC,CASSFGGHISYEQYF
TRBV2,-,-,TRBJ1-4,TGTGCCAGCAGGAAAATTGACGAAAAACTGTTTTTT,CASRKIDEKLFF